What follows describes a single T cell receptor (beta chain). Its matching antigen is unknown. These data belong to a study of T cells after yellow fever vaccination. Notes on the study in general: Only a small proportion of the clonotypes turned up in both the CD4 and the CD8 compartments, likely arising from convergent recombination.

CDR3 size: 18 residues. With V trimmed by 2 bases and J by 7 bases, 14 bases remained unmatched. Germline V gene lookup returns CDR1 PRHDT and CDR2 FYEKMQ (reference sequence). TCRdb independently ran MiXCR on the 5' RACE reads; one entry per CDR3 protein. Here the sample spans hundreds of thousands of distinct CDR3 sequences, over 9% being singletons. The sequence was collected from a young man who received the YFV17D yellow fever vaccine. The V and J genes are TRBV13 and TRBJ2-1, with TRBD2 matching over 10 bases. Sequenced here: PBMCs, sampled on the day of the yellow fever booster vaccination. CDR3 in amino acids: CASSLTPALAGGRNEQFF. In DNA form, the CDR3 reads TGTGCCAGCAGCTTAACCCCAGCCTTAGCGGGAGGTCGTAATGAGCAGTTCTTC. The full variable domain, with the rest looked up from reference TRBV13 and TRBJ2-1, is AAGVIQSPRHLIKEKRETATLKCYPIPRHDTVYWYQQGPGQDPQFLISFYEKMQSDKGSIPDRFSAQQFSDYHSELNMSSLELGDSALYFCASSLTPALAGGRNEQFFGPGTRLTVL.